Listed below are T cell receptor beta chains from one sample, sequenced in a study of OX40 agonist ivuxolimab in advanced cancers. Repertoires were generated with immunoSEQ multiplex PCR, while TCRdb's copy carries only in-frame clones and drops some. The sample includes tens of thousands of clones, 82% of them seen just once. The sample consisted of CD4+ or CD8+ T cells sorted from blood, taken in a trial of the OX40 agonist ivuxolimab. The receptors were sampled from an adult with an advanced solid tumor such as melanoma, head and neck, liver or kidney cancer. CDR3s include the opening cysteine and the closing phenylalanine or tryptophan. Each record gives: CDR3 protein, CDR3 DNA, J gene, clone size, V gene, D gene. The D gene is left open where the match is weak. Clone sizes are given selectively: once, few, many, or a class where the clone is expanded.

CASSYRMREATDTQYF	TGTGCCAGCAGTTACCGCATGCGGGAGGCCACAGATACGCAGTATTTT	TRBJ2-3	-	TRBV6-5	TRBD2
CASSSFSGQTYNEQFF	TGTGCCAGCAGCTCCTTTAGCGGACAGACCTACAATGAGCAGTTCTTC	TRBJ2-1	few	TRBV5-8	-
CASSPQLAGGIDTQYF	TGTGCCAGCTCACCGCAACTAGCGGGGGGGATAGATACGCAGTATTTT	TRBJ2-3	-	TRBV18	TRBD2
CASSLRDGRGRNTEAFF	TGTGCCAGCAGCTTAAGAGACGGCAGGGGTAGAAACACTGAAGCTTTCTTT	TRBJ1-1	-	TRBV13	-
CASSPGQGEEAFF	TGTGCCAGCTCTCCTGGACAGGGGGAAGAAGCTTTCTTT	TRBJ1-1	-	TRBV18	TRBD1
CASRRQGARSDTQYF	TGTGCCAGCAGACGACAGGGGGCTAGGTCAGATACGCAGTATTTT	TRBJ2-3	-	TRBV6-1	TRBD1
CASSPPVGSYNEQFF	TGTGCCAGCAGTCCGCCGGTTGGGTCCTACAATGAGCAGTTCTTC	TRBJ2-1	-	TRBV28	-
CASSYFGGTGELFF	TGTGCCAGCAGTTACTTCGGAGGTACCGGGGAGCTGTTTTTT	TRBJ2-2	-	TRBV7-9	-
CASSSPGGLGPYGYTF	TGTGCCAGCAGTTCCCCCGGGGGTTTAGGCCCATATGGCTACACCTTC	TRBJ1-2	-	TRBV28	-
CASSFQGANIQYF	TGTGCCAGCAGCTTCCAGGGGGCGAACATTCAGTACTTC	TRBJ2-4	-	TRBV7-7	TRBD1
CASSFLGTIRTDTQYF	TGTGCCAGCAGTTTCTTAGGGACAATCCGCACAGATACGCAGTATTTT	TRBJ2-3	-	TRBV28	-
CASSYQQGFGSPLHF	TGTGCCAGCAGTTACCAACAGGGTTTCGGTTCACCCCTCCACTTT	TRBJ1-6	-	TRBV6-5	-
CASSRRRSGNTIYF	TGTGCCAGCAGCCGACGGAGATCTGGAAACACCATATATTTT	TRBJ1-3	-	TRBV5-8	-
CASSDIQWGNQPQHF	TGTGCCAGCAGTGACATACAGTGGGGCAATCAGCCCCAGCATTTT	TRBJ1-5	-	TRBV2	-
CASSPQLGGYGANVLTF	TGTGCCAGCAGTCCCCAATTGGGGGGATATGGGGCCAACGTCCTGACTTTC	TRBJ2-6	-	TRBV27	-
CASSPLRRGSELLNSGANVLTF	TGTGCCAGCTCACCTTTGCGGCGAGGGTCAGAACTTCTCAACTCTGGGGCCAACGTCCTGACTTTC	TRBJ2-6	-	TRBV18	-
CASSQDGTGNLNQPQHF	TGCGCCAGCAGCCAAGATGGGACAGGAAATTTAAATCAGCCCCAGCATTTT	TRBJ1-5	-	TRBV4-1	TRBD1
CASSLSPSGEQYF	TGTGCCAGCAGTTTATCCCCGAGTGGCGAGCAGTACTTC	TRBJ2-7	-	TRBV28	-
CASSPRQGMGQETQYF	TGCGCCAGCAGCCCTAGGCAGGGGATGGGCCAAGAGACCCAGTACTTC	TRBJ2-5	-	TRBV4-1	-
CASTKEGGPGGYTF	TGCGCCAGCACCAAGGAGGGGGGACCGGGAGGCTACACCTTC	TRBJ1-2	-	TRBV5-1	-
CASSLDSQPQHF	TGTGCCAGCAGCCTGGACAGTCAGCCCCAGCATTTT	TRBJ1-5	-	TRBV5-4	-
CASSFNDTPLHF	TGTGCCAGCAGCTTCAATGATACACCCCTCCACTTT	TRBJ1-6	-	TRBV5-6	-
CASSGEGGLSTDTQYF	TGTGCCAGTAGTGGAGAAGGAGGGCTATCCACAGATACGCAGTATTTT	TRBJ2-3	-	TRBV19	-
CASSARLPQETQYF	TGTGCCAGCAGCGCGCGCTTACCCCAAGAGACCCAGTACTTC	TRBJ2-5	-	TRBV5-8	-
CASSGGSLTQDTEAFF	TGTGCCAGCAGCGGTGGATCCTTAACTCAGGACACTGAAGCTTTCTTT	TRBJ1-1	-	TRBV5-6	-
CASSPPGGNQPQHF	TGTGCCAGCAGCCCCCCAGGGGGAAATCAGCCCCAGCATTTT	TRBJ1-5	-	TRBV6-6	TRBD1
CASRGGQSNNEKLFF	TGTGCCAGCAGAGGCGGACAGAGTAATAATGAAAAACTGTTTTTT	TRBJ1-4	-	TRBV2	-
CATSSGDRGPDQPQHF	TGTGCCACCAGCAGCGGGGACAGGGGGCCGGATCAGCCCCAGCATTTT	TRBJ1-5	-	TRBV15	TRBD1
CASSESLGLRGMEYF	TGCGCCAGCAGTGAGTCTCTGGGACTAAGGGGTATGGAGTACTTC	TRBJ2-7	-	TRBV10-1	TRBD2
CASSISGFMTGELFF	TGTGCCAGTAGTATATCCGGGTTTATGACCGGGGAGCTGTTTTTT	TRBJ2-2	-	TRBV19	-
CASSRQGGTDTQYF	TGTGCCAGCAGCAGACAGGGGGGGACAGATACGCAGTATTTT	TRBJ2-3	-	TRBV7-3	TRBD1
CASSGDAGDYEQYF	TGTGCCAGTAGCGGGGACGCCGGGGACTACGAGCAGTACTTC	TRBJ2-7	once	TRBV19	-
CASSATGTSFYEQYF	TGTGCCAGCAGTGCCACCGGGACTAGCTTCTACGAGCAGTACTTC	TRBJ2-7	-	TRBV27	TRBD2
CASRRGSPEPEAFF	TGTGCAAGTCGTCGAGGGAGTCCGGAACCAGAAGCTTTCTTT	TRBJ1-1	-	TRBV12-2	-
CASSLGQGYQETQYF	TGCGCCAGCAGCCTCGGGCAGGGGTACCAAGAGACCCAGTACTTC	TRBJ2-5	-	TRBV4-3	-